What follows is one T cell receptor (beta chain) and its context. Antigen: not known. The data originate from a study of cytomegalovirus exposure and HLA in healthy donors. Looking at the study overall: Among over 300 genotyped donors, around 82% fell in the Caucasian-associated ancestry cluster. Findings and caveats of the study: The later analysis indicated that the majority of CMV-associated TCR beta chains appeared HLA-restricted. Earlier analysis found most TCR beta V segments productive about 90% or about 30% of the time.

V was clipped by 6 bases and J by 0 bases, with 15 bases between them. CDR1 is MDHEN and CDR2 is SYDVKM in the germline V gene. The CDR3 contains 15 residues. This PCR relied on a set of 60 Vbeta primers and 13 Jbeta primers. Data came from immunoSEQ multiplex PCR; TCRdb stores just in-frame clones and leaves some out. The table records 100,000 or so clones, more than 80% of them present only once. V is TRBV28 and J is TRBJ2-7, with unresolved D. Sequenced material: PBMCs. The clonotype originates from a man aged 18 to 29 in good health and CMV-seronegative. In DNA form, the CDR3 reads TGTGCCAGCAGGCCCATCAACCAGGTCTCCTACGAGCAGTACTTC. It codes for CASRPINQVSYEQYF.